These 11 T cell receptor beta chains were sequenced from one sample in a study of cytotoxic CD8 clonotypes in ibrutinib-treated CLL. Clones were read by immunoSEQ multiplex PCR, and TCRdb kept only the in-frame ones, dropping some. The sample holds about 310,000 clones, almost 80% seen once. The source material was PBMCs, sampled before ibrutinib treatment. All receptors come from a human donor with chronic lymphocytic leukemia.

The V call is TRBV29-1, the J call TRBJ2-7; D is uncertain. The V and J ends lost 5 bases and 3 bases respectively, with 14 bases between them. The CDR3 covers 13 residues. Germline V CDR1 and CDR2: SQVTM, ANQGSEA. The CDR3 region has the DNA TGCAGCGTTAGTTCGGGTCTTGGCTACGAGCAGTACTTC. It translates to CSVSSGLGYEQYF.

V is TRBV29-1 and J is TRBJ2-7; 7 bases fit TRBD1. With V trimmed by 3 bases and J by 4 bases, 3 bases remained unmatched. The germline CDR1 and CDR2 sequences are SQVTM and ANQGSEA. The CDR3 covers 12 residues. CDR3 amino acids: CSVETTGYEQYF. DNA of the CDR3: TGCAGCGTTGAGACGACAGGGTACGAGCAGTACTTC.

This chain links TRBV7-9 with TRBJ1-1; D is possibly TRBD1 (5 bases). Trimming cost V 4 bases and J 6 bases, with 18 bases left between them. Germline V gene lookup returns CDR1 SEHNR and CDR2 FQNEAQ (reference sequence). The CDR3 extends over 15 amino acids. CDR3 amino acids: CASSSGTRWVAEAFF. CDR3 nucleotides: TGTGCCAGCAGCTCGGGGACTCGGTGGGTCGCTGAAGCTTTCTTT.

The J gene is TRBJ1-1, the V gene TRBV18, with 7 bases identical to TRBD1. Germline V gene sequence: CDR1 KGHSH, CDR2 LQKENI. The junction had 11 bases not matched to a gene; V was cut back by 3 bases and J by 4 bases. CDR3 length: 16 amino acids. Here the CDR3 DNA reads TGTGCCAGCTCACCGCAAGACAGGGCCCGTGTCACTGAAGCTTTCTTT. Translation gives CASSPQDRARVTEAFF.

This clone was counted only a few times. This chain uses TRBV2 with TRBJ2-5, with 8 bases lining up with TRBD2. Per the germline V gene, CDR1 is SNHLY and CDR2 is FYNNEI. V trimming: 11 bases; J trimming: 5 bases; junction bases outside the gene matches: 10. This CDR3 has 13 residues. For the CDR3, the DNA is TGTGCCGGGACGGGGGGGCGCTGGGAGACCCAGTACTTC. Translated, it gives CAGTGGRWETQYF.

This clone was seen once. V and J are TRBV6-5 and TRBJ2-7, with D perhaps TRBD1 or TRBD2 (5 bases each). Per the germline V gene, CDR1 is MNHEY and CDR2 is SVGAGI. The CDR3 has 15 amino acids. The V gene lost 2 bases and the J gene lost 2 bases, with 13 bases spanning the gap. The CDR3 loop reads CASSYRDGNPYEQYF. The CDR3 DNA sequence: TGTGCCAGCAGTTACAGGGACGGCAACCCCTACGAGCAGTACTTC.

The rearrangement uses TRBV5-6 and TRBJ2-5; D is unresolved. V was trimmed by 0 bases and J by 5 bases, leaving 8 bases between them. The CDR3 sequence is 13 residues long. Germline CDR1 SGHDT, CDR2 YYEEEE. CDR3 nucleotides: TGTGCCAGCAGCTTGGCATCAGATGAGACCCAGTACTTC. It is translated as CASSLASDETQYF. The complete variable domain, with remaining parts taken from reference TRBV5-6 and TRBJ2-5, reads DAGVTQSPTHLIKTRGQQVTLRCSPKSGHDTVSWYQQALGQGPQFIFQYYEEEERQRGNFPDRFSGHQFPNYSSELNVNALLLGDSALYLCASSLASDETQYFGPGTRLLVL.

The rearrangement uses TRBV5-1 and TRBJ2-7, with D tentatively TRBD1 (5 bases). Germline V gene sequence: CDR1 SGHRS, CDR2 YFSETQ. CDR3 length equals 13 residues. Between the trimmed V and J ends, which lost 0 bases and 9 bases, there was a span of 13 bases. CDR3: CASSLEIRQRQYF. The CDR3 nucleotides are TGCGCCAGCAGCTTGGAAATCCGACAGAGGCAGTACTTC.

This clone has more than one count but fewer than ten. The CDR3 sequence: CSVAGATNANEQFF. The CDR3 region has the DNA TGCAGCGTGGCTGGAGCTACCAATGCCAATGAGCAGTTCTTC. This chain connects TRBV29-1 to TRBJ2-1; D not certain. V was pared by 6 bases and J by 6 bases, with 18 bases between. This CDR3 contains 14 residues. Germline values: CDR1 SQVTM, CDR2 ANQGSEA.

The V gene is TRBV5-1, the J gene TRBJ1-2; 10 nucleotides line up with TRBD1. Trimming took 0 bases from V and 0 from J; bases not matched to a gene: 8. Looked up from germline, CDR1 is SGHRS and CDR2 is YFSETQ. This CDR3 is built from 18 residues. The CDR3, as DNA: TGCGCCAGCAGCTTGGGTCGGGGACAGGGGACAACTAACTATGGCTACACCTTC. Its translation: CASSLGRGQGTTNYGYTF.

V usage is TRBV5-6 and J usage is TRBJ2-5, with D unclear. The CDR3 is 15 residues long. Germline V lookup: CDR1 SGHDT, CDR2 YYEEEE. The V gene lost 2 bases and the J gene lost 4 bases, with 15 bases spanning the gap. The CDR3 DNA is TGTGCCAGCAGCTTATTGGGGAATTCGGGAGAGACCCAGTACTTC. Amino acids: CASSLLGNSGETQYF.